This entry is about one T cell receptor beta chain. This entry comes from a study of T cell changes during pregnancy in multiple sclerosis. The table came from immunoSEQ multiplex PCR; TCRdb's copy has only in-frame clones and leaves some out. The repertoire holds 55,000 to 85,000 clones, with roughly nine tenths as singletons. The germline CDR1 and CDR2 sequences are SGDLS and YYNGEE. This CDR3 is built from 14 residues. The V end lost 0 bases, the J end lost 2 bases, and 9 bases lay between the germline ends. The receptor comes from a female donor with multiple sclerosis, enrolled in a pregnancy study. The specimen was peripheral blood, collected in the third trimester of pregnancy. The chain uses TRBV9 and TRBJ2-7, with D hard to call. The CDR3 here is CASSVGALAYEQYF. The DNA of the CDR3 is TGTGCCAGCAGCGTAGGAGCCCTAGCCTACGAGCAGTACTTC.